The TCR beta chain described here comes from a study of CD8+ T cells in alopecia areata listed by TCRdb under 2018. Turning to the overall study: Treated patients were enrolled in an open-label pilot trial of oral tofacitinib, 5 to 10 mg twice daily, for moderate-to-severe alopecia areata. The study used high-throughput TCRbeta sequencing to examine T cell clonal expansion in alopecia areata, in both the C3H/HeJ mouse model and human patients. RNA came from the PAXgene miRNA kit for fixed scalp, the miRNeasy kit for PBMCs, and the RNeasy kit for mouse skin. Disease severity in treated patients was measured with the SALT score, which quantifies the percentage of affected scalp surface area. Patients received tofacitinib for 6 to 18 months and were then followed off drug for 6 months to check for delayed response and recurrence. Human TCRbeta sequencing covered scalp tissue and sorted CD4+ and CD8+ peripheral blood T cells from patchy and totalis/universalis alopecia areata patients and healthy controls. Scalp clonality was compared among normal scalp (n=4), patchy alopecia areata scalp (n=8), and alopecia totalis/universalis scalp (n=8). Biopsies were taken from tofacitinib-treated patients at baseline and at 4 and 24 weeks of treatment, and a later scalp biopsy was taken in several of the tofacitinib-treated patients. immunoSEQ multiplex PCR using 35 Vbeta forward primers and 13 Jbeta reverse primers was used to amplify TCRbeta CDR3 regions.

The library was generated by the immunoSEQ multiplex PCR assay. RNA was extracted from all samples and reverse transcribed into cDNA, which served as template for TCR sequencing. First-strand cDNA was synthesized using SuperScript III with a 2:1 mix of oligo-dT and random hexamers. Amplification bias was assessed with a synthetic immune receptor repertoire, and residual bias was removed computationally. Concerning the study's data processing: Raw reads were preprocessed to remove errors, and CDR3 was defined by IMGT conventions from the conserved cysteine to phenylalanine. Clonality was computed as 1 minus the Shannon entropy, with the entropy normalized by log2 of the number of productive unique TCRs. Whether scalp clones were CD4 or CD8 was inferred by matching scalp TCRbeta sequences against CD4 and CD8 repertoires sorted from blood. Entries here come from immuneACCESS through TCRdb and include only in-frame sequences with V and J called. Some clones fail to appear in such tables; in the studies checked, an unresolved V gene covers under half of the shortfall, and the cause of the remainder is unknown. V, J and clone size reflect that table, while D and trimming were determined from the DNA. The sample has 90,000 to 150,000 clones on record, about 50% of them singletons. The ten largest make up roughly 0.5% of the sample.

V is reduced by 10 bases and J by 5 bases, leaving a spacing of 21 bases between them. The CDR3 starts with the cysteine, ends with the phenylalanine, and has 14 residues. The retained sequence is limited to the CDR3, 42 bases, with the frame set at the first base. The germline V gene specifies ENHRY as CDR1 and SYGVKD as CDR2. The research as a whole found: Unlike mouse skin, where gammadelta T cells dominate, normal human skin contains resident alphabeta T cells that get sequenced too, which complicates analysis of the scalp TCR repertoire. Scalp clonality and the number of expanded CD8+ clones among the top 100 scalp clones were significantly decreased by tofacitinib. During tofacitinib treatment, many expanded lesional clones remained in scalp and blood, and this persistence may partly explain relapse after treatment is stopped. The treated cohort was small, with a single nonresponder, so links between baseline CD8+ expansion and response need larger studies. Shared TCR sequences between patients were less evident than in mice, which may be partly attributable to HLA diversity in the patient population. Higher clonality and more expanded CD8+ clones were observed in lesional scalp than in normal scalp, particularly in alopecia totalis/universalis, a finding suggestive of antigenic drive.

In the paper's terms, the time point label means: approximately 4 weeks on oral tofacitinib. The sample's treatment or condition, from its label and the paper: oral pan-JAK inhibitor, 5-10 mg twice daily. Peripheral blood and lesional scalp punch biopsies were obtained from patients with alopecia areata. PBMCs were isolated by density centrifugation and stained for CD3, CD4 and CD8, after which CD4+ and CD8+ T cells were sorted on a FACSAria. As regards this clone: Its binding antigen is unknown. Nothing much larger sits one base from this clone, and base qualities are not available.

In this chain, TRBV10-3 is recombined with TRBJ2-7, and possibly TRBD1, on 6 matching bases. The TCR sequence derives from a human donor with alopecia areata. Sequencing used CD4+ T cells sorted from blood, obtained at week 4, from a patient treated with tofacitinib. In nucleotides, the sequence is TGTGCCACCGCACAGGGAAAGAGCGTGAACGAGCAGTACTTC. This gives the protein CATAQGKSVNEQYF.